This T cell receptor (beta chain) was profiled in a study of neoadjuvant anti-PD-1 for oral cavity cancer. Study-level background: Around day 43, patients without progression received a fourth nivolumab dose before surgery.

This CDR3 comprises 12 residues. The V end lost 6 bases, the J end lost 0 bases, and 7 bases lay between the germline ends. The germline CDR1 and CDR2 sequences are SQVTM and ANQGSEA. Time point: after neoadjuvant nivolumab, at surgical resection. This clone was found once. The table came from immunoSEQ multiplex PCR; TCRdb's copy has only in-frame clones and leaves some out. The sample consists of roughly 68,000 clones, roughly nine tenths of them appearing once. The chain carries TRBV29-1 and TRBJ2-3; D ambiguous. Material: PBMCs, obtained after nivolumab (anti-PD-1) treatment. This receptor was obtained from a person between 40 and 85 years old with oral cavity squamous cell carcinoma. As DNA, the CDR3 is TGCAGCGTGCTGACTAGCACAGATACGCAGTATTTT. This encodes CSVLTSTDTQYF.